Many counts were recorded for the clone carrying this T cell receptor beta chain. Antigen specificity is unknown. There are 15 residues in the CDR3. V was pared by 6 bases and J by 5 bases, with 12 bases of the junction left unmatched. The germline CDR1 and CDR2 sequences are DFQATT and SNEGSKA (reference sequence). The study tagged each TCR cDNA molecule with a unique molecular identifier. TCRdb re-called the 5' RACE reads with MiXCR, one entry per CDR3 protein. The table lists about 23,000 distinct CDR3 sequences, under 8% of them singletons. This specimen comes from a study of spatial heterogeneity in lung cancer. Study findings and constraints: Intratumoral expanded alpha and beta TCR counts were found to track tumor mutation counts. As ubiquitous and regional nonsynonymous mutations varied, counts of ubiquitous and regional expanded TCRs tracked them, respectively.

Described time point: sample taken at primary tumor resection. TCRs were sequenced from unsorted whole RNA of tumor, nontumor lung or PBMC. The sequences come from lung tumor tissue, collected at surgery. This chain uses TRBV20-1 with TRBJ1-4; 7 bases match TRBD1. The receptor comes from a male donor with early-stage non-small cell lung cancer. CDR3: CSAPPADRVNEKLFF. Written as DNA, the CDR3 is TGCAGTGCCCCCCCCGCCGACAGGGTGAATGAAAAACTGTTTTTT.